This T cell receptor beta chain was sequenced in a study of blood T cell repertoires in COVID-19. The overall study: Sites in the United States, Italy and Spain provided acute and convalescent COVID-19 samples. Nucleic acid was either cDNA or gDNA, and it came from T cells, B-cell-depleted T cells, or PBMCs.

Trimming stripped 3 bases from V and 0 bases from J, with 12 bases between. This CDR3 comprises 16 residues. The germline V gene has CDR1 KGHSH and CDR2 LQKENI. Methods used by the authors: Researchers report that nucleated cell counts were estimated from reference gene primer amplification. The data were produced by immunoSEQ multiplex PCR, yet TCRdb's version contains in-frame clones alone and is incomplete. D and trimming come from the DNA, and the V and J calls and clone size come from that table. Of some 87,000 clones in the sample, 84% were seen once. The specimen was peripheral blood. The sequence derives from a human donor in a cohort sampled during active COVID-19. The J gene is TRBJ2-1, the V gene TRBV18, with a tentative D call TRBD2 (5 bases). The chain's CDR3 is CASSPGADLSYNEQFF. The CDR3 nucleotides are TGTGCCAGCTCACCGGGAGCGGACCTCTCCTACAATGAGCAGTTCTTC.